The text below deals with one T cell receptor beta chain. Its antigen is undetermined. Unrecorded immune exposures were likely, despite nominal health at sampling. The PCR employed 60 Vbeta primers together with 13 Jbeta primers. The protocol was immunoSEQ multiplex PCR, while the TCRdb copy is restricted to in-frame clones and leaves out a portion. The sample lists over 75,000 clones, approximately 85% occurring once. V lost 2 bases to trimming and J lost 7 bases, with 9 bases between them. Germline V gives CDR1 SNHLY, CDR2 FYNNEI. The CDR3 is 13 amino acids. This sample is part of a study of cytomegalovirus exposure and HLA in healthy donors. Turning to the study itself: Most donors, 81% of a few hundred genotyped, fell in the Caucasian-associated ancestry cluster.

Points from the study as a whole: Later, an analysis found that common viral pathogens appeared to be linked with several of the most significant clusters. Presence/absence analyses assumed roughly uniform sequencing depth across donors.

The sequence came from a young woman in good health and CMV-seropositive. The chain carries TRBV2 and TRBJ1-5; TRBD1 is a possible D gene (5 bases). Sequencing was performed on PBMCs. Written as DNA, the CDR3 is TGTGCCAGCAGTGAATCGGGGGGACAGCCCCAGCATTTT. It translates to CASSESGGQPQHF.